Included here is one T cell receptor beta chain sequence, with context. Its cognate antigen is unknown. This entry is derived from a study of cytotoxic CD8 clonotypes in ibrutinib-treated CLL. The protocol was immunoSEQ multiplex PCR, while the TCRdb copy is restricted to in-frame clones and leaves out a portion. The sample contains some 200,000 clones, about 72% of which appear only once. Study findings and constraints: Whereas clonality rose at ibrutinib response, it declined toward baseline at progression. Among the clonotypes, public ones were uncommon and contracted or held stable on treatment.

Germline values: CDR1 SGHAT, CDR2 FQNNGV. The CDR3 extends over 15 amino acids. Trimming removed 0 bases from V and 5 bases from J, with 12 bases in between. This TCR was sampled from a human donor with chronic lymphocytic leukemia. This specimen was PBMCs, taken after 24 months of ibrutinib treatment. This chain links TRBV11-2 with TRBJ2-3; the D gene is possibly TRBD2 (7 bases). CDR3 coding DNA: TGTGCCAGCAGCTTAGATATCGGGGGGCTAGATACGCAGTATTTT. Translating gives CASSLDIGGLDTQYF. Filled out from reference TRBV11-2 and TRBJ2-3, the complete variable domain reads EAGVAQSPRYKIIEKRQSVAFWCNPISGHATLYWYQQILGQGPKLLIQFQNNGVVDDSQLPKDRFSAERLKGVDSTLKIQPAKLEDSAVYLCASSLDIGGLDTQYFGPGTRLTVL.